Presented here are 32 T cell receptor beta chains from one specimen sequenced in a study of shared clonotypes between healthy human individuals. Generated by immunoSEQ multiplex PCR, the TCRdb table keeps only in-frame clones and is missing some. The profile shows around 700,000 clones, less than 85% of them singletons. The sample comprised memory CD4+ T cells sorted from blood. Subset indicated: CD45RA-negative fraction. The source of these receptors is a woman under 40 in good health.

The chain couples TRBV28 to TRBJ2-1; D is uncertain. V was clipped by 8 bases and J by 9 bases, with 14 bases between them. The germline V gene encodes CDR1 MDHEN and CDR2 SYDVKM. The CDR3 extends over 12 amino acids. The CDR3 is CASDRARSEQFF. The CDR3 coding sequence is TGTGCCAGCGACCGGGCGCGGAGTGAGCAGTTCTTC.

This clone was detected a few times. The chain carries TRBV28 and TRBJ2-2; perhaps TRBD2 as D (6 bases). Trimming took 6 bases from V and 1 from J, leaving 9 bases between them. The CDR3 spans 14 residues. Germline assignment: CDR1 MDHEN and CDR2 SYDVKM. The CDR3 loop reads CASRGGQNTGELFF. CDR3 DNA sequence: TGTGCCAGCAGGGGAGGACAGAACACCGGGGAGCTGTTTTTT.

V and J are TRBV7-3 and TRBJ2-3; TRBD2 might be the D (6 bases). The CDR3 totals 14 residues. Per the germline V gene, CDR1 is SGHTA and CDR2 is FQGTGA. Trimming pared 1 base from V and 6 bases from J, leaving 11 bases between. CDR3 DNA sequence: TGTGCCAGCAGCTTAATACACGGGAGCGATACGCAGTATTTT. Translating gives CASSLIHGSDTQYF.

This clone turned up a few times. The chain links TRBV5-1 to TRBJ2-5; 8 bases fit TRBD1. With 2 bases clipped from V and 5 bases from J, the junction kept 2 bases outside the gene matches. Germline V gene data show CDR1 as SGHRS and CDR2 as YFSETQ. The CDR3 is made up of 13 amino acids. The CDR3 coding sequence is TGCGCCAGCAGCTTCCGGGACAGGGAGACCCAGTACTTC. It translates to CASSFRDRETQYF. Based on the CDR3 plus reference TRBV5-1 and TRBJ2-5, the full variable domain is KAGVTQTPRYLIKTRGQQVTLSCSPISGHRSVSWYQQTPGQGLQFLFEYFSETQRNKGNFPGRFSGRQFSNSRSEMNVSTLELGDSALYLCASSFRDRETQYFGPGTRLLVL.

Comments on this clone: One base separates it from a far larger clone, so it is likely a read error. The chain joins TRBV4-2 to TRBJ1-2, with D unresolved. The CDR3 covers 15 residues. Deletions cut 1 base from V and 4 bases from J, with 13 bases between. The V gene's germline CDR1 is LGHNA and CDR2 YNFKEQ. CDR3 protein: CASSQASAIGYGYTF. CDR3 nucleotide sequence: TGTGCCAGCAGCCAAGCGTCGGCGATAGGCTATGGCTACACCTTC.

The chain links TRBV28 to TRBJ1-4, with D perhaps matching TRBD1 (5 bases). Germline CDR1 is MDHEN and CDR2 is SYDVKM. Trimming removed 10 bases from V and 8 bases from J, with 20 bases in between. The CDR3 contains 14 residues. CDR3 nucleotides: TGTGCCACCGCCCTTCGGGGGAAAGGGGAAAAACTGTTTTTT. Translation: CATALRGKGEKLFF.

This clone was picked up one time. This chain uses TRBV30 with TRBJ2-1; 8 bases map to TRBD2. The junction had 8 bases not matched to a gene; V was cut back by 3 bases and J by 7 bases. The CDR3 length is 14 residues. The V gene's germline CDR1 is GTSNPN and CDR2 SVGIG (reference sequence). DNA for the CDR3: TGTGCCTGGAGGGAAGGTAGCGGGACGAATGAGCAGTTCTTC. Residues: CAWREGSGTNEQFF.

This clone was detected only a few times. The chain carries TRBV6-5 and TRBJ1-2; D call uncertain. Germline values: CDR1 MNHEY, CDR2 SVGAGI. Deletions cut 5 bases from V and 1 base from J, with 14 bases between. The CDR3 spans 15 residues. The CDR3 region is CASSPPGTNNYGYTF. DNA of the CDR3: TGTGCCAGCAGTCCCCCAGGAACAAATAACTATGGCTACACCTTC.

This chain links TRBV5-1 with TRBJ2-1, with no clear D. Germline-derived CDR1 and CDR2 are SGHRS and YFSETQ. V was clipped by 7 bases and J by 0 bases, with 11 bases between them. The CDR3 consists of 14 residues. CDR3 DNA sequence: TGCGCCAGCCGGTCTTTCAGCTCCTACAATGAGCAGTTCTTC. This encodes CASRSFSSYNEQFF.

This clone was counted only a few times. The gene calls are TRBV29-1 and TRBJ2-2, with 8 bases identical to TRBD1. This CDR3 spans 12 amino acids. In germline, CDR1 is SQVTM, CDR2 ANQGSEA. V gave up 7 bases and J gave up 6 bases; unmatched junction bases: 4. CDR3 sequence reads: CSGSTGAGELFF. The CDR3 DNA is TGCAGCGGATCGACAGGGGCCGGGGAGCTGTTTTTT.

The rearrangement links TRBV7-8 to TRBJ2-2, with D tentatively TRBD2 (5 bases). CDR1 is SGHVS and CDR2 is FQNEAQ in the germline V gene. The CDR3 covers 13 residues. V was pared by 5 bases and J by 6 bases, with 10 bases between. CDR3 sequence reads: CASSETSPGELFF. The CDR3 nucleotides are TGTGCCAGCAGCGAAACTAGTCCCGGGGAGCTGTTTTTT.

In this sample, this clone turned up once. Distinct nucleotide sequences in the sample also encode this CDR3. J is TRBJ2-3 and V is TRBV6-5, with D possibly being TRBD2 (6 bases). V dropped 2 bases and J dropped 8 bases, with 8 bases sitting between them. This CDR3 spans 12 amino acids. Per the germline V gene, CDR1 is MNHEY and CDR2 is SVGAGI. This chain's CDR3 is CASSYGGSTQYF. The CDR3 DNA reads TGTGCCAGCAGTTACGGGGGGAGTACGCAGTATTTT.

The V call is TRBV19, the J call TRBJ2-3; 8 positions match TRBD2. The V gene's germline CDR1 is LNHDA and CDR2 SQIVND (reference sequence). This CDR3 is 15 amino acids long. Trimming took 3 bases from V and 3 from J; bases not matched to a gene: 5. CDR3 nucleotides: TGTGCCAGTAGTATGTTACTAGCGGCAACAGATACGCAGTATTTT. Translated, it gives CASSMLLAATDTQYF. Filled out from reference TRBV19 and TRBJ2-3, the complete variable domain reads DGGITQSPKYLFRKEGQNVTLSCEQNLNHDAMYWYRQDPGQGLRLIYYSQIVNDFQKGDIAEGYSVSREKKESFPLTVTSAQKNPTAFYLCASSMLLAATDTQYFGPGTRLTVL.

CDR3 region: CASSRVQGARQYF. DNA of the CDR3: TGTGCCAGCAGCCGCGTACAGGGGGCCCGGCAGTACTTC. V gene TRBV7-9 combines with J gene TRBJ2-7; TRBD1 aligns across 9 bases. With 5 bases clipped from V and 9 bases from J, the junction kept 8 bases outside the gene matches. Looked up from germline, CDR1 is SEHNR and CDR2 is FQNEAQ (reference sequence). The CDR3 sequence is 13 residues long.

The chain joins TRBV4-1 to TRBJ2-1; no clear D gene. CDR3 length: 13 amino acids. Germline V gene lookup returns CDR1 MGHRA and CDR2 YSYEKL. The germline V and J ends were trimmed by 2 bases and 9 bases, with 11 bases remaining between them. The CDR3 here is CASSQPSLSEQFF. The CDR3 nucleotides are TGCGCCAGCAGCCAACCCTCCCTGAGTGAGCAGTTCTTC.

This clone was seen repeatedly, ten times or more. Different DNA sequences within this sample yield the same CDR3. The CDR3 sequence: CASSIEGLNTEAFF. In nucleotides, the CDR3 is TGTGCCAGTAGTATCGAGGGGCTGAACACTGAAGCTTTCTTT. The chain joins TRBV19 to TRBJ1-1, with D tentatively TRBD1 (5 bases). This CDR3 has 14 residues. Germline V gene sequence: CDR1 LNHDA, CDR2 SQIVND (reference sequence). The V and J ends lost 3 bases and 0 bases respectively, with 8 bases between them.

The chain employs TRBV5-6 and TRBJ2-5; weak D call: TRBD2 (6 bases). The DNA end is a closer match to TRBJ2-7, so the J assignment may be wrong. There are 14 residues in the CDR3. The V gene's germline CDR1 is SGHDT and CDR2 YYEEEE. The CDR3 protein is CASSLVAGPYEQYF. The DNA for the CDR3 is TGTGCCAGCAGCTTGGTCGCGGGACCCTACGAGCAGTACTTC.

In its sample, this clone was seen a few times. The CDR3 DNA sequence: TGTGCCAGCAGCTTAAGGGGGCAGCCCCAGCATTTT. Translation: CASSLRGQPQHF. The rearrangement joins TRBV5-8 to TRBJ1-5; D perhaps matches TRBD1 (6 bases). Trimming pared 2 bases from V and 7 bases from J, leaving 7 bases between. CDR3 size: 12 residues. From germline, CDR1 is SGHTS and CDR2 YDEGEE.

DNA for the CDR3: TGTGCCAGCAGCACCGCCGGGACTCTCTACGAGCAGTACTTC. Protein product: CASSTAGTLYEQYF. The V gene is TRBV28, the J gene TRBJ2-7; D possibly corresponds to TRBD2 (6 bases). Germline V gene lookup returns CDR1 MDHEN and CDR2 SYDVKM. This CDR3 has 14 amino acids. V gave up 6 bases and J gave up 3 bases, with 15 bases separating them. The variable domain in full, with the rest retrieved from reference TRBV28 and TRBJ2-7, is DVKVTQSSRYLVKRTGEKVFLECVQDMDHENMFWYRQDPGLGLRLIYFSYDVKMKEKGDIPEGYSVSREKKERFSLILESASTNQTSMYLCASSTAGTLYEQYFGPGTRLTVT.

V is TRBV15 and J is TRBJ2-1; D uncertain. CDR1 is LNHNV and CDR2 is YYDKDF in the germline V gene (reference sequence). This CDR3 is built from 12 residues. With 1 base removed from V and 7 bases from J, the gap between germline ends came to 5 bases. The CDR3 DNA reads TGTGCCACCAGCAGAGGGCAAAATGAGCAGTTCTTC. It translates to CATSRGQNEQFF.

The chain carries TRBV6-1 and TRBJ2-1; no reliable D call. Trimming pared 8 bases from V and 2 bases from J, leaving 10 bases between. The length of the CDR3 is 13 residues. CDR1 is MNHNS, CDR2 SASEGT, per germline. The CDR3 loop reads CASERRAYNEQFF. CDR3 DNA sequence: TGTGCCAGCGAGCGTAGAGCCTACAATGAGCAGTTCTTC.

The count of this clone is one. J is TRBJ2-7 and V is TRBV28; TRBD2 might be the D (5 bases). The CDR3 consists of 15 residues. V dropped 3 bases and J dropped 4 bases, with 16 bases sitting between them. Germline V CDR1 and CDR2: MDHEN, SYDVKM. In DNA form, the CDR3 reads TGTGCCAGCAGTTTCCGGCAGAGCGGAAAATACGAGCAGTACTTC. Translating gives CASSFRQSGKYEQYF.

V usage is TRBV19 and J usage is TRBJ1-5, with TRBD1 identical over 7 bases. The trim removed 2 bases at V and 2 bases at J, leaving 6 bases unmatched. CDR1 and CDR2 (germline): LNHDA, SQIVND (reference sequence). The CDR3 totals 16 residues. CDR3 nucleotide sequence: TGTGCCAGTAGTATAATCCCGACAGGGCGCAATCAGCCCCAGCATTTT. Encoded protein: CASSIIPTGRNQPQHF.

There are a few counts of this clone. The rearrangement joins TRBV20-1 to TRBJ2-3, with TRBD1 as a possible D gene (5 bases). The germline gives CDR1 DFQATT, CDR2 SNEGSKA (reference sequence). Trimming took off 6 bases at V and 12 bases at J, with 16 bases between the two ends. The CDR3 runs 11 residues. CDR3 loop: CSAPTMGPQYF. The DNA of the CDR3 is TGCAGTGCCCCCACTATGGGGCCACAGTATTTT.

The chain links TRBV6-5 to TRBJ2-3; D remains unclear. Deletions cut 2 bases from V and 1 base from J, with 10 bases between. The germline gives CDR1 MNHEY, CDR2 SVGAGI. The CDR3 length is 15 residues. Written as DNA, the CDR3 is TGTGCCAGCAGTTACAATTCGCGAGGCACAGATACGCAGTATTTT. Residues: CASSYNSRGTDTQYF.

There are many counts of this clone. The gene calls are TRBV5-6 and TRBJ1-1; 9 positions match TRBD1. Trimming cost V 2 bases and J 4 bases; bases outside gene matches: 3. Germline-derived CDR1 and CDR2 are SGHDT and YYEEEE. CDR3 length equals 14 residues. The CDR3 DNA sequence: TGTGCCAGCAGCTTCAGGGACAGGGCCACTGAAGCTTTCTTT. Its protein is CASSFRDRATEAFF.

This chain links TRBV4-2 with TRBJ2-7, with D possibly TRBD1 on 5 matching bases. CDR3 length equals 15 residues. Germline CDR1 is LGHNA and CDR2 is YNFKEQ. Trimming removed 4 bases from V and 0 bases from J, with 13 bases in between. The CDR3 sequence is CASSRRVLSSYEQYF. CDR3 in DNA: TGTGCCAGCAGCCGCAGGGTACTGAGCTCCTACGAGCAGTACTTC.

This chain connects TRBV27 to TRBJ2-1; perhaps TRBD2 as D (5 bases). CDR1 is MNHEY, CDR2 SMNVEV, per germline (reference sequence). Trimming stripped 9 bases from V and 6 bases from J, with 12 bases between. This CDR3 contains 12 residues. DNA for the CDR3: TGTGCCAGGAAACCCAGCGGCAATGAGCAGTTCTTC. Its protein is CARKPSGNEQFF.

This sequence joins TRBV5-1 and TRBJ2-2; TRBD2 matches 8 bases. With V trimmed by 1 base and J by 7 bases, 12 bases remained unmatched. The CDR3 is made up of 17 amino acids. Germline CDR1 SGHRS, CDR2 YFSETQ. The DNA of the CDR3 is TGCGCCAGCAGCTTGATCCCAGCGGGAGCCGCAGACGGGGAGCTGTTTTTT. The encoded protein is CASSLIPAGAADGELFF.

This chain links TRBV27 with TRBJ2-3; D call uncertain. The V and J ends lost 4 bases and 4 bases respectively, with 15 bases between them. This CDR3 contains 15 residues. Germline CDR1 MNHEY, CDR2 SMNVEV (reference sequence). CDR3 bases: TGTGCCAGCAGTTCCCAGCAGTTTGGGTCAGATACGCAGTATTTT. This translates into CASSSQQFGSDTQYF.

CDR3 nucleotide sequence: TGTGCCAGCAGTTTACGCGGACAGTGGGGCACTGAAGCTTTCTTT. Protein: CASSLRGQWGTEAFF. This chain links TRBV28 with TRBJ1-1, with D possibly TRBD1 on 6 matching bases. Germline assignment: CDR1 MDHEN and CDR2 SYDVKM. This CDR3 has 15 residues. The germline V and J ends were trimmed by 2 bases and 4 bases, with 14 bases remaining between them.

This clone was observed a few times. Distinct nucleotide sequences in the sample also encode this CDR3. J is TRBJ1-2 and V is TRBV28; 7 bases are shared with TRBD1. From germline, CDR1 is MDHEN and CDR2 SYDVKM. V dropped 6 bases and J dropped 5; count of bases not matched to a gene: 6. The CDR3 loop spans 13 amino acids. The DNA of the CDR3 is TGTGCCAGCAGGGGAACAGGGGATTATGGCTACACCTTC. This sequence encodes CASRGTGDYGYTF.